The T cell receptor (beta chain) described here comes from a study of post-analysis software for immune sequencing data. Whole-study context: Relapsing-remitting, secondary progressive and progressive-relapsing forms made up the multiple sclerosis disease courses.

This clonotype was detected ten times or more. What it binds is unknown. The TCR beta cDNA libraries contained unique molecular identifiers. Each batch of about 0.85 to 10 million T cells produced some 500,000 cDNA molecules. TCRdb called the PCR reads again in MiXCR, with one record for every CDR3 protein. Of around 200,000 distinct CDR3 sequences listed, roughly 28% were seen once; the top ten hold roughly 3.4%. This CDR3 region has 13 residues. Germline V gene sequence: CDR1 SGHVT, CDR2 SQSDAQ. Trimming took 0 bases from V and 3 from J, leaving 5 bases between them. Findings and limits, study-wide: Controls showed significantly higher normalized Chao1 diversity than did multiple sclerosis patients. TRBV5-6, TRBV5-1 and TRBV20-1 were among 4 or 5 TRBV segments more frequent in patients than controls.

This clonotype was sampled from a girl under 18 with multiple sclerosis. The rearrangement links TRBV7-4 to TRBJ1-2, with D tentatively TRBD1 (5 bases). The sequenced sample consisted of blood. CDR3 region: CASSLAGDYGYTF. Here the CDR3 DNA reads TGTGCCAGCAGCTTAGCAGGGGACTATGGCTACACCTTC.